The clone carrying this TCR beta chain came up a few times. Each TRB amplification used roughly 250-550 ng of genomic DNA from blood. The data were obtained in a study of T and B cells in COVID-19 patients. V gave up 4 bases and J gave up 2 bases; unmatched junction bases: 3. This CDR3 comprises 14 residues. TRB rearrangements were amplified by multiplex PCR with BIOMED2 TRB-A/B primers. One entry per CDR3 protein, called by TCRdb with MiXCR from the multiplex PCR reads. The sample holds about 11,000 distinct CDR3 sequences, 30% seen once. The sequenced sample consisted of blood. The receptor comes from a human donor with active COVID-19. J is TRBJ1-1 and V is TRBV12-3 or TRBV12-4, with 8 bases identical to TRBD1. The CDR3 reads CASSSGGGNTEAFF. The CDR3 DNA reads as TGTGCCAGCAGTTCAGGGGGCGGTAACACTGAAGCTTTCTTT.